One and the same sample provided the 24 T cell receptor beta chains below, sequenced in a study of naive and memory T cell subsets. Two oligonucleotides, mixed equimolar, formed the beta constant-region primer covering TRBC1 and TRBC2. TCRdb re-called the UMI-ligation and nested PCR reads through MiXCR, storing one row per CDR3 protein. This table holds about 85,000 distinct CDR3 sequences, roughly 14% found once. Sequenced input: central memory CD4+ T cells from blood. The receptors shown here come from a human donor in good health.

This clonotype came up many times. The V gene is TRBV20-1, the J gene TRBJ2-3, with D possibly TRBD2 on 6 matching bases. The CDR3 loop spans 15 amino acids. Germline values: CDR1 DFQATT, CDR2 SNEGSKA (reference sequence). Trimming pared 5 bases from V and 1 base from J, leaving 16 bases between. The CDR3 DNA reads TGCAGTGCTGGACATAGCGGTCAGGGCACAGATACGCAGTATTTT. It encodes CSAGHSGQGTDTQYF.

This clonotype was found a few times. The chain employs TRBV20-1 and TRBJ2-2; D not resolved. The CDR3 loop spans 13 amino acids. The V end lost 1 base, the J end lost 4 bases, and 7 bases lay between the germline ends. Looked up from germline, CDR1 is DFQATT and CDR2 is SNEGSKA (reference sequence). Here the CDR3 DNA reads TGCAGTGCTAGAGGGGTATCCACCGGGGAGCTGTTTTTT. Its translation is CSARGVSTGELFF.

This clonotype turned up a few times. V gene TRBV6-2 or TRBV6-3 combines with J gene TRBJ2-3, with a weak D call TRBD2 (6 bases). Germline CDR1 reads MNHEY; CDR2 reads SVGEGT. The CDR3 contains 14 residues. The V end was cut by 5 bases, the J end by 2 bases, with 11 bases between. The CDR3 nucleotides read TGTGCCAGCAGTCCTAGCGTCCTCACAGATACGCAGTATTTT. Protein product: CASSPSVLTDTQYF.

This clonotype has more than one count but fewer than ten. The chain links TRBV9 to TRBJ2-1, with D hard to call. The CDR3 has 13 amino acids. CDR1 and CDR2 (germline): SGDLS, YYNGEE. V was cut by 0 bases and J by 4 bases, with 5 bases left in between. CDR3 coding DNA: TGTGCCAGCAGCGTAGGAAGTTACAATGAGCAGTTCTTC. As protein: CASSVGSYNEQFF.

This clonotype was found a few times. In nucleotides, the CDR3 is TGCAGCGTTCGGGCTGGGGGAGATCAGCCCCAGCATTTT. It codes for CSVRAGGDQPQHF. This rearrangement joins TRBV29-1 to TRBJ1-5; TRBD1 is a possible D gene (5 bases). Germline V gene sequence: CDR1 SQVTM, CDR2 ANQGSEA. The CDR3 covers 13 residues. Trimming left V 5 bases short and J 5 bases short, with 13 bases between.

This clonotype was counted many times. The rearrangement links TRBV29-1 to TRBJ2-4, with D hard to call. The V gene's germline CDR1 is SQVTM and CDR2 ANQGSEA. Trimming removed 5 bases from V and 8 bases from J, with 10 bases in between. The CDR3 has 11 amino acids. The CDR3 sequence: CSVLLRDIQYF. As DNA, the CDR3 is TGCAGCGTTTTGTTACGTGACATTCAGTACTTC.

This clonotype was seen repeatedly, ten times or more. This chain joins TRBV29-1 and TRBJ2-1; perhaps TRBD1 as D (5 bases). Looked up from germline, CDR1 is SQVTM and CDR2 is ANQGSEA. Trimming took 7 bases from V and 8 from J, leaving 18 bases between them. The CDR3 is 13 amino acids. The CDR3 DNA sequence: TGCAGCGACCAGGGTACTCCCGGCGATGAGCAGTTCTTC. Translated: CSDQGTPGDEQFF.

V gene TRBV6-5 combines with J gene TRBJ2-7; possible D gene TRBD1, 6 bases. V was clipped by 5 bases and J by 9 bases, with 29 bases between them. The length of the CDR3 is 17 residues. Germline V gene sequence: CDR1 MNHEY, CDR2 SVGAGI. Written as DNA, the CDR3 is TGTGCCAGCAGTAATGGCCAGCCGGGACAAGGTGGGCTGGTGCAGTACTTC. Protein product: CASSNGQPGQGGLVQYF.

This sequence joins TRBV10-3 and TRBJ2-5; 7 bases line up with TRBD2. V lost 11 bases and J lost 5; bases outside the gene matches: 8. The CDR3 totals 12 residues. The V gene's germline CDR1 is ENHRY and CDR2 SYGVKD. This chain's CDR3 is CASGGGKETQYF. The CDR3 DNA sequence: TGTGCCTCGGGGGGAGGAAAGGAGACCCAGTACTTC.

Ten or more counts support this clonotype. The J gene is TRBJ2-1, the V gene TRBV5-1, with TRBD2 matching over 9 bases. In germline, CDR1 is SGHRS, CDR2 YFSETQ. This CDR3 comprises 15 residues. The V and J ends lost 7 bases and 1 base, in that order; junction bases with no gene match: 6. Here the CDR3 reads CASQTSGPSYNEQFF. CDR3 in DNA: TGCGCCAGCCAGACTAGCGGCCCATCCTACAATGAGCAGTTCTTC.

V and J are TRBV12-3 or TRBV12-4 and TRBJ2-1, with 8 bases fitting TRBD2. This CDR3 region has 16 residues. The V gene end was trimmed by 6 bases and the J gene end by 1 base; junction bases not matched to a gene: 8. In DNA form, the CDR3 reads TGTGCCAGCAGGGAAGCGGGAGCTGGGTCCTACAATGAGCAGTTCTTC. Its translation is CASREAGAGSYNEQFF.

In DNA form, the CDR3 reads TGCAGTGCTAATTCGAATAGCGGTCAAGAGACCCAGTACTTC. It yields the protein CSANSNSGQETQYF. V usage is TRBV20-1 and J usage is TRBJ2-5, with a tentative D call TRBD2 (6 bases). Germline CDR1 and CDR2: DFQATT and SNEGSKA (reference sequence). Trimming took off 4 bases at V and 2 bases at J, with 14 bases between the two ends. The CDR3 has 14 residues.

Many counts were recorded for this clonotype. This chain uses TRBV4-3 with TRBJ2-1, with a tentative D call TRBD1 (6 bases). Trimming removed 5 bases at V and 8 bases at J, with 22 bases between. CDR1 LGHNA and CDR2 YSLEER come from the germline V gene. CDR3 size: 16 residues. CDR3 sequence (DNA): TGCGCCAGCAGCAGGGGCAGGGGTAATGTTAACGATGAGCAGTTCTTC. It yields the protein CASSRGRGNVNDEQFF.

This clonotype was seen a few times. This sequence joins TRBV6-2 or TRBV6-3 and TRBJ2-7; a weak D match, TRBD1 (5 bases). In germline, CDR1 is MNHEY, CDR2 SVGEGT. This CDR3 comprises 16 residues. V dropped 0 bases and J dropped 3 bases, with 15 bases sitting between them. The CDR3 reads CASSYSVLTGFYEQYF. Written as DNA, the CDR3 is TGTGCCAGCAGTTACTCGGTTCTAACAGGATTCTACGAGCAGTACTTC.

The chain couples TRBV5-6 to TRBJ1-3; D gene uncertain. Germline V gene lookup returns CDR1 SGHDT and CDR2 YYEEEE. The CDR3 is 16 amino acids. The V end lost 0 bases, the J end lost 1 base, and 11 bases lay between the germline ends. CDR3 amino acids: CASSLGSRRSGNTIYF. Written as DNA, the CDR3 is TGTGCCAGCAGCTTGGGCAGCCGCCGATCTGGAAACACCATATATTTT.

This chain joins TRBV3-1 and TRBJ1-4; tentative D call: TRBD1 (6 bases). In germline, CDR1 is LGHDT, CDR2 YNNKEL (reference sequence). There are 16 residues in the CDR3. V was shortened by 0 bases and J by 0 bases, with 8 bases between the two germline ends. The DNA of the CDR3 is TGTGCCAGCAGCCAAGATTCAGGGGCAACTAATGAAAAACTGTTTTTT. Translation gives CASSQDSGATNEKLFF.

This clonotype has a count of ten or more. The J gene is TRBJ1-2, the V gene TRBV25-1; D is ambiguous. CDR1 is MGHDK and CDR2 is SYGVNS in the germline V gene. Between the trimmed V and J ends, which lost 4 bases and 4 bases, there was a span of 16 bases. This CDR3 is 15 amino acids long. CDR3 sequence reads: CASSADPPGVYGYTF. In DNA, the CDR3 is TGTGCCAGCAGTGCGGATCCTCCGGGCGTCTATGGCTACACCTTC.

In its sample, this clonotype was seen a few times. The chain carries TRBV10-2 and TRBJ2-4; D is undetermined. With 1 base removed from V and 6 bases from J, the gap between germline ends came to 4 bases. The CDR3 length is 12 residues. Germline V lookup: CDR1 WSHSY, CDR2 SAAADI. CDR3 region: CASSEWVNIQYF. The CDR3 coding sequence is TGCGCCAGCAGTGAGTGGGTAAACATTCAGTACTTC.

This clonotype was counted ten times or more. The rearrangement uses TRBV20-1 and TRBJ2-3; D may match TRBD1 or TRBD2 (6 bases each). Trimming took 3 bases from V and 4 from J, leaving 14 bases between them. CDR1 and CDR2 (germline): DFQATT, SNEGSKA (reference sequence). The CDR3 contains 14 residues. The CDR3 loop is CSASSRRGADTQYF. DNA of the CDR3: TGCAGTGCTAGTAGTCGAAGGGGGGCAGATACGCAGTATTTT.

This clonotype appeared a few times. J is TRBJ1-1 and V is TRBV12-3 or TRBV12-4, with D possibly being TRBD1 (5 bases). V gave up 3 bases and J gave up 4 bases, with 15 bases separating them. This CDR3 is built from 15 residues. CDR3 protein: CASSFSRQGGTEAFF. CDR3 nucleotide sequence: TGTGCCAGCAGTTTCTCTAGGCAGGGCGGCACTGAAGCTTTCTTT.

In its sample, this clonotype was seen many times. V gene TRBV6-2 or TRBV6-3 combines with J gene TRBJ2-1, with 7 bases matching TRBD2. CDR1 and CDR2 from the germline V gene are MNHEY and SVGEGT. V was pared by 6 bases and J by 1 base, with 18 bases of the junction left unmatched. The CDR3 runs 19 residues. CDR3 sequence (DNA): TGTGCCAGCAGCTCTCCGGGGACTACATCGCGGGGGTCCTACAATGAGCAGTTCTTC. This translates into CASSSPGTTSRGSYNEQFF.

This clonotype was observed many times. J is TRBJ1-2 and V is TRBV29-1, with D possibly TRBD1 on 5 matching bases. This CDR3 region has 13 residues. The germline V and J ends were trimmed by 3 bases and 5 bases, with 13 bases remaining between them. CDR1 and CDR2 (germline): SQVTM, ANQGSEA. This CDR3 is CSVEKGVKYGYTF. In DNA, the CDR3 is TGCAGCGTTGAGAAAGGGGTTAAGTATGGCTACACCTTC.

This clonotype was recorded a few times. V gene TRBV24-1 combines with J gene TRBJ1-6, with TRBD1 identical over 10 bases. This CDR3 region has 19 residues. V gave up 9 bases and J gave up 4 bases; unmatched junction bases: 17. Germline CDR1 reads KGHDR; CDR2 reads SFDVKD. CDR3 sequence reads: CATLTVPGQGHGYNSPLHF. In DNA, the CDR3 is TGTGCCACCCTTACAGTGCCGGGACAGGGGCACGGTTATAATTCACCCCTCCACTTT.

The V and J genes are TRBV30 and TRBJ1-6, with D possibly being TRBD1 (6 bases). The length of the CDR3 is 15 residues. V gave up 0 bases and J gave up 5 bases, with 11 bases separating them. Germline values: CDR1 GTSNPN, CDR2 SVGIG (reference sequence). CDR3 DNA: TGTGCCTGGAGTGTAGGGGGGGCGAATAATTCACCCCTCCACTTT. Amino acids: CAWSVGGANNSPLHF.